This T cell receptor (beta chain) emerged from a study of beta chain features in type 1 diabetes. About the research overall: Examination spanned 90 million to 140 million sorted cells from all samples.

Expressed TCRB transcripts were sequenced because the isolated RNA had all been reverse transcribed beforehand. Sequencing of naive, central memory and regulatory T cell samples gave an average of roughly 3.4 million reads. Sequencing used immunoSEQ multiplex PCR; TCRdb keeps in-frame clones, though not all of them. Of over 200,000 clones detected, 9.5% to 13% appear once; the ten largest clones hold approximately 0.015%. With respect to this clone: The antigen is undetermined.

Findings of the study overall: Researchers cautioned that cDNA sequencing could over-represent cells with high TCR expression. All four CD4+ subsets of Type 1 diabetes patients contained TCRB CDR3s that were moderately but significantly shorter. In these data, an HLA type influence on TCRB rearrangement remained unresolved.

Per germline, CDR1 SQVTM and CDR2 ANQGSEA. The CDR3 has 10 residues. The V and J ends lost 6 bases and 5 bases, in that order; junction bases with no gene match: 0. This chain links TRBV29-1 with TRBJ2-7; the match to TRBD1 covers 8 bases. The sequence was collected from a man aged 30 to 39 with type 1 diabetes. Sequenced sample: naive CD4+ T cells from blood. The CDR3 DNA follows: TGCAGCGTGGACAGGGACGAGCAGTACTTC. As protein: CSVDRDEQYF.